Listed below are T cell receptor beta chains from one sample, sequenced in a study of blood T cell repertoires in COVID-19. Data came from immunoSEQ multiplex PCR; TCRdb stores just in-frame clones and leaves some out. The sample yields 200,000 to 250,000 clones, around 80% seen once. Sequenced: peripheral blood. Every receptor here comes from a woman in her 30s with COVID-19, enrolled during active disease. CDR3s include the opening cysteine and the closing phenylalanine or tryptophan. The order of the fields is V gene, CDR3 protein.

TRBV11-2	CASSLDPRGLHTDTQYF
TRBV5-6	CASSFPGLAYEQYF
TRBV27	CASSLTGKETQYF
TRBV30	CAWTRERDTEAFF
TRBV11-2	CASSLEPSQGNEQFF
TRBV24-1	CATSDLRGSGELFF
TRBV9	CASSVDGVSSYEQYF
TRBV27	CASSWGQGANNSPLHF
TRBV6-5	CASSSQGGRNSYEQYF
TRBV16	CASSQDRVAEAFF
TRBV4-2	CASSLENTEAFF
TRBV27	CASSPWGPTPEAFF
TRBV7-2	CASSSLGGGNSPLHF
TRBV6-2/TRBV6-3	CASSYSIVGTEYSTDTQYF
TRBV7-8	CASSPFEEKLFF
TRBV11-2	CASSSTGTGVYGYTF
TRBV5-1	CASSLEVQIPGQGESDTEAFF
TRBV7-2	CASRPGGSSYEQYF
TRBV27	CASSLNYNEQFF
TRBV6-2/TRBV6-3	CASSYSTGLNTEAFF
TRBV4-1	CASSPLGGGDQPQHF
TRBV6-2/TRBV6-3	CASSLRTGSIDGYTF
TRBV27	CASSAGSHTFSEQYF
TRBV5-4	CASSLRTSGTYEQYF
TRBV7-3	CASSLSTGELFF
TRBV14	CASSQDKTEVAYSNQPQHF
TRBV5-4	CASSLGQRLTGELFF
TRBV5-1	CASSLGDRGSNTEAFF
TRBV30	CAWRDRVGNQPQHF
TRBV11-2	CASSFLAGHGQETQYF
TRBV2	CASSEALTRGGVDQPQHF
TRBV7-2	CASSLGWAGSSYEQYF
TRBV5-5	CASSLSGGGPREQYF